What follows describes a single T cell receptor beta chain. In the study's own analysis: Amplified reference gene primers provided the basis for estimating nucleated cell counts. The protocol was immunoSEQ multiplex PCR, while the TCRdb copy is restricted to in-frame clones and leaves out a portion. From that table come the V and J calls and clone size; the DNA was used to work out D and trimming. The sample holds around 270,000 clones; roughly four fifths are singletons and the top ten take approximately 14%. The data were taken from a study of blood T cell repertoires in COVID-19. As for the study in general: From the United States, Italy and Spain came samples of acute and convalescent COVID-19. Nucleic acid was either cDNA or gDNA, and it came from T cells, B-cell-depleted T cells, or PBMCs.

While infection was still active, Seattle patients were enrolled and then followed longitudinally. Trimming took 2 bases from V and 4 from J, leaving 13 bases between them. This CDR3 has 15 residues. Germline V CDR1 and CDR2: SGHRS, YFSETQ. The sequence was collected from a person aged 65 to 85 with COVID-19, enrolled during active disease. Sequences were obtained from peripheral blood. The J gene is TRBJ1-5, the V gene TRBV5-1; D perhaps matches TRBD1 (6 bases). The CDR3 DNA is TGCGCCAGCAGCTTAACAGGGCTAAATAATCAGCCCCAGCATTTT. This translates into CASSLTGLNNQPQHF.